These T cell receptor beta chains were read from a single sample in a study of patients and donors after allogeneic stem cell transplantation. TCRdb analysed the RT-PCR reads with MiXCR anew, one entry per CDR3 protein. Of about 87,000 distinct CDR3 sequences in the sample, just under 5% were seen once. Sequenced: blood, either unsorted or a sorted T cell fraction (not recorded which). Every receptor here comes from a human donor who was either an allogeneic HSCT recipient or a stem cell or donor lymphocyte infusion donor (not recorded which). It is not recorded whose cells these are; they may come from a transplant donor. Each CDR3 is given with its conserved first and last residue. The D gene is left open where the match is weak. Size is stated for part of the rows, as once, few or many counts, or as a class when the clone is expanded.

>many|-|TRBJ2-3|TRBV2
CASSGRDTQYF
TGTGCCAGCAGTGGGAGAGATACGCAGTATTTT
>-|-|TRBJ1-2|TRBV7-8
CASSLASREDGYTF
TGTGCCAGCAGCTTAGCGAGCCGCGAGGACGGCTACACCTTC
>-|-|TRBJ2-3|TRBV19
CATEGRGPATDTQYF
TGTGCCACCGAAGGAAGGGGCCCCGCCACAGATACGCAGTATTTT
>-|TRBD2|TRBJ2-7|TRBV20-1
CSAKKRRGLAGELGEQYF
TGCAGTGCTAAAAAAAGGCGGGGGCTAGCGGGAGAATTGGGCGAGCAGTACTTC
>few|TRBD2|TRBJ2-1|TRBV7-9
CASSLRGGPNEQFF
TGTGCCAGCAGCTTACGGGGGGGCCCCAATGAGCAGTTCTTC
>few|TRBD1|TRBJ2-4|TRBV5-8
CASSQTGVNIQYF
TGTGCCAGCAGCCAGACAGGGGTAAACATTCAGTACTTC
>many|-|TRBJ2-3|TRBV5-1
CASSVTERHTDTQYF
TGCGCCAGCTCGGTGACAGAGAGACACACAGATACGCAGTATTTT
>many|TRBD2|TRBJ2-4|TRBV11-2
CASSSLGGGRDVENIQYF
TGTGCCAGCAGCTCCCTTGGGGGCGGGAGGGACGTCGAAAACATTCAGTACTTC
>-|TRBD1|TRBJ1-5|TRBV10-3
CAISEGQGNQPQHF
TGTGCCATCAGTGAGGGACAGGGTAATCAGCCCCAGCATTTT
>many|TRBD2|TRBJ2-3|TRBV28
CASSGRRTSGFTDTQYF
TGTGCCAGCAGTGGCCGACGGACTAGCGGATTCACAGATACGCAGTATTTT
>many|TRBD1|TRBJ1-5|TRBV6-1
CASSPRQGTTSNQPQHF
TGTGCCAGCAGTCCCCGACAGGGCACCACTAGCAATCAGCCCCAGCATTTT
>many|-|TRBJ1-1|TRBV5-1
CASGQRGNTEAFF
TGCGCCAGCGGCCAACGGGGGAACACTGAAGCTTTCTTT
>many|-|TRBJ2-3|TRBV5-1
CASSSREGARADTQYF
TGCGCCAGCAGCTCCCGGGAGGGGGCGAGGGCAGATACGCAGTATTTT
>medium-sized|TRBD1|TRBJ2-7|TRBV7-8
CASSSGTGSYEQYF
TGTGCCAGCAGCTCAGGGACAGGATCCTACGAGCAGTACTTC
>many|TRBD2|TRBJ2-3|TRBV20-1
CSARDWGLVNF
TGCAGTGCTAGAGATTGGGGACTAGTTAATTTT
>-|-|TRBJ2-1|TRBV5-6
CASSLGPLGGNEQFF
TGTGCCAGCAGCTTGGGTCCCCTCGGCGGGAATGAGCAGTTCTTC
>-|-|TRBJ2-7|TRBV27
CASRRADHYEQYF
TGTGCCAGCAGAAGAGCGGACCACTACGAGCAGTACTTC
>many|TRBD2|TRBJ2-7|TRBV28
CASSSMAGGVEQYF
TGTGCCAGCAGTTCAATGGCGGGAGGGGTCGAGCAGTACTTC
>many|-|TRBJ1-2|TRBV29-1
CSAQMRVHYGYTF
TGCAGCGCCCAAATGAGGGTCCACTATGGCTACACCTTC
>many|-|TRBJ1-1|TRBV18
CASSPSDTREAFF
TGTGCCAGCTCACCATCCGACACTAGAGAAGCTTTCTTT
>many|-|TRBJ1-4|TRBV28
CASSLYSTNEKLFF
TGTGCCAGCAGTTTGTACTCAACTAATGAAAAACTGTTTTTT
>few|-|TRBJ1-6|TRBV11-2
CASSYPRGRAVPSPLHF
TGTGCCAGCAGCTACCCCCGCGGCAGGGCAGTCCCTTCACCCCTCCACTTT
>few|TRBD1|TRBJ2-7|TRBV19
CASSMRGREQYF
TGTGCCAGTAGTATGAGGGGGCGCGAGCAGTACTTC
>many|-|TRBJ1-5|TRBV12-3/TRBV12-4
CASSGQPNQPQHF
TGTGCCAGCAGCGGACAGCCCAATCAGCCCCAGCATTTT
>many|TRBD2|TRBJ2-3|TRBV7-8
CASSLVASGTTDTQYF
TGTGCCAGCAGCTTAGTAGCTAGCGGGACCACAGATACGCAGTATTTT
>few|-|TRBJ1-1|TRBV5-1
CASSSDGQLNTEAFF
TGCGCCAGCAGCTCGGACGGACAGTTGAACACTGAAGCTTTCTTT